The T cell receptor (beta chain) described here comes from a study of blood T cell repertoires in COVID-19. Study-level background: Acute-phase and convalescent COVID-19 samples originated in the United States, Italy and Spain. T cells, B-cell-depleted T cells, or PBMCs supplied cDNA or gDNA.

Trimming shortened V by 5 bases and J by 1 base, and 5 bases separated the two germline ends. The CDR3 totals 12 residues. Per the germline V gene, CDR1 is MNHNS and CDR2 is SASEGT. Original analysis: The assay estimated nucleated cells by amplifying reference gene primers. Clones were read by immunoSEQ multiplex PCR, and TCRdb kept only the in-frame ones, dropping some. V and J calls and clone size come straight from that table; D and trimming were deduced from the DNA. The sample records 150,000 to 200,000 clones, roughly 80% being singletons. Material for sequencing was peripheral blood. The chain recombines TRBV6-1 with TRBJ1-1, with D uncertain. This TCR came from a man in his sixties with acute or convalescent COVID-19. The CDR3 loop reads CASSSENTEAFF. CDR3 DNA sequence: TGTGCCAGCAGTTCAGAGAACACTGAAGCTTTCTTT.